This T cell receptor beta chain was found in a study of regulatory T cells in long-lasting Graves disease. Turning to the study itself: Over 5 years on antithyroid drugs plus positive TSH receptor antibodies marked Graves' disease as persistent.

This clonotype has a count of ten or more. The CDR3 length is 14 residues. Germline CDR1 is WSHSY and CDR2 is SAAADI. Unmatched junction bases numbered 6, after V lost 6 bases and J lost 6 bases. Arm-PCR of CDR3 regions and iRepertoire HTBI primers were used to build TCR beta libraries. TCRdb passed the multiplex PCR reads through MiXCR, listing each CDR3 protein once. The sample has 350,000 to 450,000 distinct CDR3 sequences; less than 25% are singletons. Time point defined: persistent/refractory GD, antithyroid drugs over 5 years with positive TRAb. Extracted RNA from PBMCs served as the source of the TCR library.

This chain uses TRBV10-2 with TRBJ1-5; TRBD1 matches 9 bases. The TCR originated in a female donor with Graves disease. Source: peripheral blood mononuclear cells (PBMCs), taken when the disease was refractory, from a patient treated with antithyroid drugs. The CDR3 here is CASRDGTGRQPQHF. The CDR3, as DNA: TGCGCCAGCAGGGATGGGACAGGGCGTCAGCCCCAGCATTTT.